The 28 T cell receptor beta chains below were found in one sample sequenced in a study of T-cell memory formation after mild COVID-19 (dated by TCRdb to the early 2020s). The library was generated by 5' RACE. Sequencing relied on an Illumina NovaSeq 6000. The public reads were quality trimmed at Q25 with fastp and then assembled into clones with MiXCR by TCRdb, keeping productive beta chains. Duplicate CDR3 protein sequences are folded into a single record with the most common DNA and genes. The sample table contains 250,000 to 300,000 distinct CDR3 sequences; only one count was recorded for about a sixth of them. The biggest ten clones account for 22% of the sample. The sequenced material came from PBMCs or a T cell subset sorted from them (not recorded which). Receptor source: a man between 18 and 35 years old who had mild COVID-19 (a few samples of this study predate the infection). The sample titles of this study are shuffled in the database, so cell type and time point are left out; the donor was told from shared clones.

This clonotype was counted only a few times. J is TRBJ1-5 and V is TRBV29-1, with D perhaps TRBD1 (5 bases). The CDR3 is made up of 15 amino acids. Germline lookup yields CDR1 SQVTM and CDR2 ANQGSEA. V lost 4 bases and J lost 6, with 19 bases in between. The CDR3 bases are TGCAGCGTTGCCTTGTCGATCGGGGCGGGTCAGCCCCAGCATTTT. This gives the protein CSVALSIGAGQPQHF.

Only a few counts were recorded for this clonotype. The chain combines TRBV20-1 with TRBJ2-7, with 9 bases matching TRBD2. V shed 6 bases and J 2 bases; nucleotides not matched to a gene: 11. Germline CDR1 and CDR2: DFQATT and SNEGSKA (reference sequence). The CDR3 is made up of 15 amino acids. CDR3: CSARRGASGAYEQYF. The CDR3 DNA is TGCAGTGCAAGGAGGGGCGCTAGCGGGGCCTACGAGCAGTACTTC.

The rearrangement uses TRBV4-3 and TRBJ2-3; 12 nucleotides align to TRBD2. CDR1 LGHNA and CDR2 YSLEER come from the germline V gene. V was clipped by 3 bases and J by 1 base; unmatched bases: 2. The CDR3 contains 16 residues. The CDR3 region has the DNA TGCGCCAGCAGCCATAGACTAGCGGGGGGCACAGATACGCAGTATTTT. It yields the protein CASSHRLAGGTDTQYF.

This clonotype was seen more than once but under ten times. The chain uses TRBV10-2 and TRBJ1-3, with 12 bases aligning to TRBD1. V dropped 2 bases and J dropped 0; count of bases not matched to a gene: 8. Germline CDR1 is WSHSY and CDR2 is SAAADI. This CDR3 contains 19 residues. The CDR3 loop reads CASSEGDRGPETSGNTIYF. The CDR3 bases are TGCGCCAGCAGTGAGGGGGACAGGGGGCCCGAAACCTCTGGAAACACCATATATTTT.

V is TRBV18 and J is TRBJ1-1; maybe TRBD1 (6 bases). The V gene's germline CDR1 is KGHSH and CDR2 LQKENI. The CDR3 extends over 15 amino acids. The V and J ends lost 1 base and 0 bases respectively, with 9 bases between them. The CDR3 bases are TGTGCCAGCTCACCACGAGGGGACATGAACACTGAAGCTTTCTTT. Translated, it gives CASSPRGDMNTEAFF.

The rearrangement uses TRBV5-1 and TRBJ2-1, with 11 bases identical to TRBD1. Germline CDR1 reads SGHRS; CDR2 reads YFSETQ. The J segment lost 8 bases and the V segment lost 4 bases, leaving 8 bases of the junction unmatched. The CDR3 contains 15 residues. The CDR3 region has the DNA TGCGCCAGCAGCCCCGGGACAGGGGGTTACGATGAGCAGTTCTTC. It codes for CASSPGTGGYDEQFF.

The rearrangement links TRBV18 to TRBJ1-1, with D perhaps TRBD1 (5 bases). Between the trimmed V and J ends, which lost 6 bases and 3 bases, there was a span of 17 bases. This CDR3 has 15 residues. The germline V gene has CDR1 KGHSH and CDR2 LQKENI. DNA for the CDR3: TGTGCCAGCTCTCTGAACGGACCAGGGTACACTGAAGCTTTCTTT. This encodes CASSLNGPGYTEAFF.

This clonotype was seen a single time. V is TRBV4-1 and J is TRBJ1-1; D perhaps matches TRBD1 (5 bases). The CDR3 loop spans 15 amino acids. Trimming removed 4 bases at V and 4 bases at J, with 16 bases between. The germline gives CDR1 MGHRA, CDR2 YSYEKL. CDR3 amino acids: CASSRRQLMATEAFF. The CDR3 DNA reads TGCGCCAGCAGCCGCAGACAGCTAATGGCCACTGAAGCTTTCTTT.

This clonotype was seen a few times. The chain is built from TRBV5-1 and TRBJ2-1, with D perhaps matching TRBD2 (6 bases). Germline V gene data show CDR1 as SGHRS and CDR2 as YFSETQ. V lost 1 base and J lost 8, with 16 bases in between. The CDR3 spans 15 residues. CDR3 DNA sequence: TGCGCCAGCAGCTTGAGGTCTAGCGACGATCATGAGCAGTTCTTC. Its translation is CASSLRSSDDHEQFF.

This clonotype appeared a few times. V gene TRBV5-5 combines with J gene TRBJ2-2; TRBD1 agrees at 7 bases. J lost 5 bases, V lost 0 bases, and 4 bases had no gene match. CDR3 length equals 15 residues. The germline V gene encodes CDR1 SGHKS and CDR2 YYEKEE (reference sequence). The DNA of the CDR3 is TGTGCCAGCAGCTTGGAGGGGGCGCGGACCGGGGAGCTGTTTTTT. Protein: CASSLEGARTGELFF.

The chain recombines TRBV6-5 with TRBJ2-7; no reliable D call. Per the germline V gene, CDR1 is MNHEY and CDR2 is SVGAGI. Trimming left V 8 bases short and J 1 base short, with 9 bases between. The CDR3 extends over 12 amino acids. CDR3 region: CASAGISYEQYF. The CDR3 nucleotides read TGTGCCAGCGCCGGTATTTCCTACGAGCAGTACTTC.

This clonotype was picked up many times. A junction boundary mismatches the germline segment, possibly from a read error. This sequence joins TRBV7-7 and TRBJ2-1; 10 positions match TRBD2. The CDR3 is made up of 14 amino acids. Looked up from germline, CDR1 is SSHAT and CDR2 is FNYEAQ (reference sequence). The CDR3 reads CASSSSSGGNEQFF. CDR3 in DNA: TGTGCTAGCAGCTCGTCTAGCGGGGGTAATGAGCAGTTCTTC.

The sample holds many counts of this clonotype. The CDR3 spells CASTFLSYNSPLHF. The CDR3 region has the DNA TGTGCCAGCACCTTTTTGTCCTATAATTCACCCCTCCACTTT. This chain uses TRBV7-2 with TRBJ1-6; D is uncertain. CDR1 SGHTA and CDR2 FQGNSA come from the germline V gene. This CDR3 comprises 14 residues. Trimming shortened V by 7 bases and J by 1 base, and 8 bases separated the two germline ends.

The gene calls are TRBV5-1 and TRBJ1-6, with TRBD1 matching 11 bases. CDR3 size: 17 residues. V was pared by 3 bases and J by 14 bases, with 16 bases of the junction left unmatched. CDR1 is SGHRS, CDR2 YFSETQ, per germline. CDR3 in amino acids: CASSSSGTGGLSSALHF. The CDR3 coding sequence is TGCGCCAGCAGCTCTTCCGGGACAGGGGGTTTGAGTTCGGCCCTCCACTTT.

This clonotype came up a few times. V and J are TRBV5-1 and TRBJ2-1, with D possibly TRBD2 on 6 matching bases. The CDR3 runs 15 residues. Trimming cost V 4 bases and J 4 bases, with 15 bases left between them. From germline, CDR1 is SGHRS and CDR2 YFSETQ. CDR3 region: CASSGIAGRYNEQFF. The CDR3 nucleotides read TGCGCCAGCAGCGGGATCGCGGGGAGATACAATGAGCAGTTCTTC.

This clonotype occurred a few times. The genes are TRBV7-9 and TRBJ2-3, with a weak D call TRBD2 (5 bases). CDR3 length equals 14 residues. V lost 2 bases, J lost 2 bases, and 8 bases lay in between. Germline values: CDR1 SEHNR, CDR2 FQNEAQ (reference sequence). The CDR3 region has the DNA TGTGCCAGCAGCTTATACGGGGACACAGATACGCAGTATTTT. As protein: CASSLYGDTDTQYF.

The sample holds many counts of this clonotype. This rearrangement joins TRBV7-2 to TRBJ1-3; D unclear. V was cut by 1 base and J by 4 bases, with 5 bases left in between. This CDR3 contains 13 residues. Per germline, CDR1 SGHTA and CDR2 FQGNSA. CDR3 in DNA: TGTGCCAGCAGCTTAGGGCCAGGAAACACCATATATTTT. This codes for CASSLGPGNTIYF.

The J gene is TRBJ1-6, the V gene TRBV30, with D unresolved. This CDR3 contains 13 residues. From germline, CDR1 is GTSNPN and CDR2 SVGIG (reference sequence). V was clipped by 0 bases and J by 7 bases, with 7 bases between them. CDR3 sequence reads: CAWSVHQNSPLHF. The CDR3 DNA follows: TGTGCCTGGAGTGTACATCAGAATTCACCCCTCCACTTT. Filled out from reference TRBV30 and TRBJ1-6, the complete variable domain reads SQTIHQWPATLVQPVGSPLSLECTVEGTSNPNLYWYRQAAGRGLQLLFYSVGIGQISSEVPQNLSASRPQDRQFILSSKKLLLSDSGFYLCAWSVHQNSPLHFGNGTRLTVT.

In its sample, this clonotype was seen a few times. The chain uses TRBV11-2 and TRBJ1-2, with 7 nucleotides matching TRBD1. CDR3 length equals 16 residues. V shed 6 bases, J shed 1 base, and the junction held 11 bases outside the gene matches. CDR1 and CDR2 (germline): SGHAT, FQNNGV. The CDR3 sequence is CASRIDEGAGNYGYTF. In DNA, the CDR3 is TGTGCCAGCAGGATCGACGAGGGGGCGGGTAACTATGGCTACACCTTC.

This chain connects TRBV29-1 to TRBJ2-1, with a weak D call TRBD1 (5 bases). This CDR3 comprises 12 residues. Germline loops: CDR1 SQVTM, CDR2 ANQGSEA. Between the trimmed V and J ends, which lost 6 bases and 5 bases, there was a span of 11 bases. The CDR3 DNA is TGCAGCGTCAGGGTAGGCGACAATGAGCAGTTCTTC. Amino acids: CSVRVGDNEQFF.

This chain links TRBV12-3 or TRBV12-4 with TRBJ2-3; 7 nucleotides agree with TRBD2. The CDR3 is made up of 16 amino acids. V gave up 6 bases and J gave up 3 bases; unmatched junction bases: 12. CDR3 loop: CASRTLDGGITDTQYF. CDR3 nucleotide sequence: TGTGCCAGCAGGACGCTAGACGGGGGGATAACAGATACGCAGTATTTT.

This clonotype was observed a handful of times. The chain employs TRBV5-1 and TRBJ2-3; D not resolved. CDR3 length equals 12 residues. Germline-derived CDR1 and CDR2 are SGHRS and YFSETQ. Trimming removed 4 bases at V and 5 bases at J, with 8 bases between. CDR3 nucleotides: TGCGCCAGCAGCACGGTCCGAGATACGCAGTATTTT. This codes for CASSTVRDTQYF.

This chain uses TRBV27 with TRBJ2-2, with TRBD1 as a possible D gene (6 bases). Germline lookup yields CDR1 MNHEY and CDR2 SMNVEV (reference sequence). This CDR3 has 13 amino acids. Trimming pared 0 bases from V and 9 bases from J, leaving 8 bases between. The CDR3, as DNA: TGTGCCAGCAGTTTATCGGGGGCATGGGAGCTGTTTTTT. Translated: CASSLSGAWELFF.

This clonotype has ten or more counts. This chain joins TRBV19 and TRBJ1-1; D call uncertain. Germline CDR1 is LNHDA and CDR2 is SQIVND (reference sequence). CDR3 length equals 15 residues. The V end was cut by 0 bases, the J end by 0 bases, with 8 bases between. The CDR3 is CASSIDWLMNTEAFF. The CDR3, as DNA: TGTGCCAGTAGTATAGATTGGCTGATGAACACTGAAGCTTTCTTT.

This clonotype came up a few times. The rearrangement links TRBV5-1 to TRBJ2-1; 7 nucleotides align to TRBD2. CDR1 is SGHRS and CDR2 is YFSETQ in the germline V gene. This CDR3 spans 15 amino acids. V lost 2 bases to trimming and J lost 5 bases; unmatched junction nucleotides: 7. The CDR3 DNA reads TGCGCCAGCAGCTTCCTAGCGGCACTAGACAATGAGCAGTTCTTC. Translating it yields CASSFLAALDNEQFF.

This clonotype was counted only a few times. This chain joins TRBV7-9 and TRBJ1-4; D gene unclear. The CDR3 runs to 14 residues. Germline lookup yields CDR1 SEHNR and CDR2 FQNEAQ (reference sequence). V was shortened by 3 bases and J by 7 bases, with 12 bases between the two germline ends. The CDR3 reads CASSFAGPGEKLFF. The CDR3 nucleotides read TGTGCCAGCAGCTTCGCAGGTCCAGGTGAAAAACTGTTTTTT.

This chain links TRBV7-6 with TRBJ2-2; TRBD2 might be the D (7 bases). The CDR3 is 13 residues long. CDR1 SGHVS and CDR2 FNYEAQ come from the germline V gene. Trimming took off 11 bases at V and 5 bases at J, with 15 bases between the two ends. The chain's CDR3 is CACRGGGTGELFF. The CDR3 region has the DNA TGTGCCTGCCGAGGGGGAGGGACCGGGGAGCTGTTTTTT.

In its sample, this clonotype was seen a few times. CDR3 in DNA: TGTGCCACCAGCAGAGAGGGGTCGACCGGGCCCCAGCATTTT. Protein: CATSREGSTGPQHF. The chain combines TRBV15 with TRBJ1-5; D gene uncertain. With 0 bases removed from V and 9 bases from J, the gap between germline ends came to 12 bases. Germline lookup yields CDR1 LNHNV and CDR2 YYDKDF (reference sequence). This CDR3 is 14 amino acids long.